This T cell receptor beta chain was found in a study of regulatory T cells. General study points: Patient repertoires had restricted TRB V-J pairs and skewed V and J usage, most in Tregs. Hydrophobic residues at CDR3 positions 6 and 7 were enriched in conventional CD4+ T cells of CD3G-deficient patients.

CDR3 length: 11 residues. The germline CDR1 and CDR2 sequences are MNHNY and SVGAGI (reference sequence). V gave up 6 bases and J gave up 4 bases, with 6 bases separating them. Notes on this clone: The antigen remains undetermined.

Amplification used 52 TRBV primers and 13 TRBJ primers. Clones were read by immunoSEQ multiplex PCR, and TCRdb kept only the in-frame ones, dropping some. The sample carries almost 30,000 clones, roughly 92% recorded once. V and J are TRBV6-6 and TRBJ1-2; no clear D gene. The clonotype was recovered from a person under 35 with CD3G deficiency. The sequencing sample was made of conventional CD4+ T cells sorted from blood. The CDR3 sequence: CASSQSYGYTF. CDR3 in DNA: TGTGCCAGCAGCCAGTCCTATGGCTACACCTTC.